This T cell receptor beta chain was observed in a study of T cells after yellow fever vaccination. Study observations and caveats: High-abundance clonotypes from the bulk population could contaminate FACS-sorted repertoires. Clonotypes found in both CD4 and CD8 compartments made up a small share. Most clones from primary vaccination resurfaced after the booster (around 97% CD4, less than 90% CD8).

The germline V gene encodes CDR1 MNHNS and CDR2 SASEGT. V shed 7 bases and J shed 4 bases, with 10 bases lying between them. This CDR3 is 13 amino acids long. About this clonotype: The antigen is not known.

TCRdb reanalysed the 5' RACE reads using MiXCR and keeps one entry per CDR3 protein. This sample has a few hundred thousand distinct CDR3 sequences; approximately 16% occur once, and the top ten carry 15% to 20%. The source of this sequence is a man between 18 and 35 years old who received the YFV17D yellow fever vaccine. Source: PBMCs, taken 5 to 6 days after the first yellow fever vaccination. V usage is TRBV6-1 and J usage is TRBJ2-2; D uncertain. The CDR3 loop reads CASKYAGTGELFF. CDR3 nucleotide sequence: TGTGCCAGCAAGTACGCCGGCACCGGGGAGCTGTTTTTT.